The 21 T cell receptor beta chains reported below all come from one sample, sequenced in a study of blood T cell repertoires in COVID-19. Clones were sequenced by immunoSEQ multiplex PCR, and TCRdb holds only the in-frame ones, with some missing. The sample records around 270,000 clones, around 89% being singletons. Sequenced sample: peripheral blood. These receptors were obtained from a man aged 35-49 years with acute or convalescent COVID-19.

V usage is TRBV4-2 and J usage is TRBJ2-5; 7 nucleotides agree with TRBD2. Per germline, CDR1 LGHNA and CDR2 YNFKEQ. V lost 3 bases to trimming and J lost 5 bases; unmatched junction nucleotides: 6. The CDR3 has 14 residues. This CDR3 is CASSQTSQGETQYF. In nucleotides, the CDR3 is TGTGCCAGCAGCCAGACTAGCCAGGGTGAGACCCAGTACTTC.

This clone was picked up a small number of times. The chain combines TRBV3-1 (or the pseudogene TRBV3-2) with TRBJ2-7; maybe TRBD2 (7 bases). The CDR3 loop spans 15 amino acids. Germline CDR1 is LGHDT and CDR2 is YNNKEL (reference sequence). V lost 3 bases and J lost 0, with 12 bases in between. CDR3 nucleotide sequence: TGTGCCAGCAGCCACCTAGGGGGGGGCTCCTACGAGCAGTACTTC. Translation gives CASSHLGGGSYEQYF.

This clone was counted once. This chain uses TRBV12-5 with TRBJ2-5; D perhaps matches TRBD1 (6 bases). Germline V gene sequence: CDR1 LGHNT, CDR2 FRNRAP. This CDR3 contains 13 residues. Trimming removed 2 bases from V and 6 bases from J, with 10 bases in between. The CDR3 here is CASGLSGQKTQYF. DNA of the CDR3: TGTGCTAGTGGTTTGTCCGGACAGAAGACCCAGTACTTC.

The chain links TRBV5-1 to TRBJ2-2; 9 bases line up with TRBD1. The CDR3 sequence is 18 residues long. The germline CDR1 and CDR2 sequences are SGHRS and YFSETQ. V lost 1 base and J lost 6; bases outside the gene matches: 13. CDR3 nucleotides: TGCGCCAGCAGCTTGACTCCCCACAGGGGGCTTGATGCCGGGGAGCTGTTTTTT. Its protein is CASSLTPHRGLDAGELFF.

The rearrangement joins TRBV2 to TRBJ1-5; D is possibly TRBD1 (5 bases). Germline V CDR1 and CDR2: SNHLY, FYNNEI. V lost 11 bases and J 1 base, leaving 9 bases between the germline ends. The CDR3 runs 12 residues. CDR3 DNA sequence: TGTGCCGGGGGGGGGAGCAATCAGCCCCAGCATTTT. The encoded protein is CAGGGSNQPQHF.

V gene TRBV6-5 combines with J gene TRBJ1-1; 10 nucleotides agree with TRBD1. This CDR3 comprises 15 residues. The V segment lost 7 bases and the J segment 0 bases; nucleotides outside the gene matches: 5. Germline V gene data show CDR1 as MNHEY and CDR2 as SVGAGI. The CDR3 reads CASTEGTGVNTEAFF. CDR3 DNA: TGTGCCAGCACCGAGGGGACAGGGGTGAACACTGAAGCTTTCTTT.

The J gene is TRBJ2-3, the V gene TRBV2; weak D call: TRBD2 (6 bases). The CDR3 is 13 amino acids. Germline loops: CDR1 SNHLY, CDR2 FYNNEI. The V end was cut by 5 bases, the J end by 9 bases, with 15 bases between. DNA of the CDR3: TGTGCCAGCAGTTCAACGTATAGCGGAACGCAGTATTTT. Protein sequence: CASSSTYSGTQYF.

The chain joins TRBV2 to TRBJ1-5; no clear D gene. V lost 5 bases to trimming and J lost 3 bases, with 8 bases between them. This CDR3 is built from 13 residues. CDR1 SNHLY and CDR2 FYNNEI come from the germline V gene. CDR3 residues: CASSQDFNQPQHF. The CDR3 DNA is TGTGCCAGCAGTCAGGATTTCAATCAGCCCCAGCATTTT.

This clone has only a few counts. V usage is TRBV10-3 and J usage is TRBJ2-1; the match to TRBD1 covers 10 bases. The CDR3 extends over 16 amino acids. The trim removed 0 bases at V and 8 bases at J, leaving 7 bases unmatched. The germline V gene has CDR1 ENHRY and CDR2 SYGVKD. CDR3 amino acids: CAISESGTGEGDEQFF. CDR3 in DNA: TGTGCCATCAGTGAGTCTGGGACAGGGGAGGGCGATGAGCAGTTCTTC.

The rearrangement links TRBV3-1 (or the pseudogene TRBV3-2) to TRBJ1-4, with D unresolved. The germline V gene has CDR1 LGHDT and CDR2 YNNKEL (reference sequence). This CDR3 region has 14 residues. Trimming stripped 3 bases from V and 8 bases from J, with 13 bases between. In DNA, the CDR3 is TGTGCCAGCAGCCATCTCCTGGGAGGCGAAAAACTGTTTTTT. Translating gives CASSHLLGGEKLFF.

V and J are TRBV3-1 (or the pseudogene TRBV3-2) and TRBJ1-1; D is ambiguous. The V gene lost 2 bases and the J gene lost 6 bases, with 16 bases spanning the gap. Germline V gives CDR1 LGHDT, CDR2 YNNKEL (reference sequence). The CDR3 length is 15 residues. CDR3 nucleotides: TGTGCCAGCAGCCAATGGAGTGCTGTGAGCGCTGAAGCTTTCTTT. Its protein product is CASSQWSAVSAEAFF.

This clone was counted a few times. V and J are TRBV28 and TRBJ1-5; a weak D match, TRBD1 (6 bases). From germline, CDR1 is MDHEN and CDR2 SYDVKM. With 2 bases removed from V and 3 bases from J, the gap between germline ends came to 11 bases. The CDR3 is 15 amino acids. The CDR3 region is CASSLPRQDNQPQHF. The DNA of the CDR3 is TGTGCCAGCAGTTTACCCCGACAGGACAATCAGCCCCAGCATTTT.

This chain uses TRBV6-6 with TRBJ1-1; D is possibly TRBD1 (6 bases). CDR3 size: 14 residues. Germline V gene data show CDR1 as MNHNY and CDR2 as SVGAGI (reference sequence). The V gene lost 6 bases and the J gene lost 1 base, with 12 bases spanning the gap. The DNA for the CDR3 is TGTGCCAGCAGACCCGGACAGAAGAACACTGAAGCTTTCTTT. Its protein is CASRPGQKNTEAFF.

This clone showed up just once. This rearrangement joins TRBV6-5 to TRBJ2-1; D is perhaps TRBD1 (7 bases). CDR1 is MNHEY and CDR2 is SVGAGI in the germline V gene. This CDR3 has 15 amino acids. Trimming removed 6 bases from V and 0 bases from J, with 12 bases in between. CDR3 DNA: TGTGCCAGCAGCAGGGGGGCCCGCTCCTACAATGAGCAGTTCTTC. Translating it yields CASSRGARSYNEQFF.

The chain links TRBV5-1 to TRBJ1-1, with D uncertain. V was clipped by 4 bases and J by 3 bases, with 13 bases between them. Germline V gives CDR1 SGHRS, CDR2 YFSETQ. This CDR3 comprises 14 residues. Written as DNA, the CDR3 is TGCGCCAGCAGCGTGGGCTATGGAGACACTGAAGCTTTCTTT. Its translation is CASSVGYGDTEAFF.

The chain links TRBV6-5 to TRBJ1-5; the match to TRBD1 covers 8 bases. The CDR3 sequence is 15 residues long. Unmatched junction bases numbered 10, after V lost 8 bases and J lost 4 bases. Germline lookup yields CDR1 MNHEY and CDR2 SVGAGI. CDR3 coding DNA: TGTGCCAGCCCCACGGGCAGGGGGCGAAATCAGCCCCAGCATTTT. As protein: CASPTGRGRNQPQHF.

For the CDR3, the DNA is TGTGCCAGCACCCTTATAACAGGGGAAGCTTTCTTT. Residues: CASTLITGEAFF. The chain recombines TRBV12-3 or TRBV12-4 with TRBJ1-1; D may be TRBD1 (6 bases). This CDR3 is built from 12 residues. V shed 7 bases and J shed 8 bases, with 14 bases lying between them.

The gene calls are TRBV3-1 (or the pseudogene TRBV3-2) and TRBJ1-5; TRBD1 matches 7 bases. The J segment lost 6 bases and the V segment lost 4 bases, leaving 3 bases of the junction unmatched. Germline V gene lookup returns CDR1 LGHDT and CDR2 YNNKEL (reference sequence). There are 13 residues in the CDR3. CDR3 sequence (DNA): TGTGCCAGCAGCCTAAACAGGGGTCAGCCCCAGCATTTT. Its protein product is CASSLNRGQPQHF.

The CDR3 protein is CASSIAGRLNEKLFF. DNA of the CDR3: TGTGCCAGTAGTATCGCGGGCAGGCTTAATGAAAAACTGTTTTTT. V and J are TRBV19 and TRBJ1-4; D is ambiguous. Trimming stripped 3 bases from V and 4 bases from J, with 12 bases between. This CDR3 contains 15 residues. Germline loops: CDR1 LNHDA, CDR2 SQIVND (reference sequence).

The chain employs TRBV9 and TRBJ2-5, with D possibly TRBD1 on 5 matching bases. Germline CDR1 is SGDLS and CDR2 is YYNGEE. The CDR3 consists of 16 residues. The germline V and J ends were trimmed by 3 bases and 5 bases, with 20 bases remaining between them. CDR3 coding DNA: TGTGCCAGCAGCGCGGAAGGACACCCCTACGGGGAGACCCAGTACTTC. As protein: CASSAEGHPYGETQYF.

The CDR3 protein is CASSRQGNTGELFF. CDR3 sequence (DNA): TGTGCCAGCAGCCGACAGGGGAACACCGGGGAGCTGTTTTTT. The chain recombines TRBV5-5 with TRBJ2-2, with 7 bases identical to TRBD1. V shed 4 bases and J 1 base; nucleotides not matched to a gene: 1. The CDR3 length is 14 residues. Germline V CDR1 and CDR2: SGHKS, YYEKEE (reference sequence).